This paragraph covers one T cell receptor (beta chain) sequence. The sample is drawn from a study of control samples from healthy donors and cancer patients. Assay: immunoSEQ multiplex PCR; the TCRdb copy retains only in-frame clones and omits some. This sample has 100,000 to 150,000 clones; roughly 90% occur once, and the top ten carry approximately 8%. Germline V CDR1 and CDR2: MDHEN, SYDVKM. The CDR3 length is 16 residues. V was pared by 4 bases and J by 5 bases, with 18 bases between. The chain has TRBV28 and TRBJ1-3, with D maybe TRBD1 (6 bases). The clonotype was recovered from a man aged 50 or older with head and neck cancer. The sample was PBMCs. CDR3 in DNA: TGTGCCAGCAGTTCACCGACAGGCACCGGCCGAAACACCATATATTTT. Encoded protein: CASSSPTGTGRNTIYF.